This TCR beta chain was sequenced during a study of shared clonotypes between healthy human individuals. Findings of the study overall: An anticipated effect of sequencing depth on clonotype sharing among donors was recognized.

This CDR3 has 12 amino acids. Trimming pared 6 bases from V and 3 bases from J, leaving 6 bases between. Germline V gene lookup returns CDR1 SGHTA and CDR2 FQGNSA. Methods used by the authors: ImmunoSEQ junction-only sequences lacked quality scores, so their filtering differed. Sequencing used immunoSEQ multiplex PCR; TCRdb keeps in-frame clones, though not all of them. V, J and clone size are taken as reported in that table, and D and trimming were inferred from the DNA itself. The sample contains 550,000 to 800,000 clones, 90% of which appear only once. Donors included only healthy HIV-negative adults lacking recent acute infections or vaccinations. As to this clone: As yet, its antigen is unknown.

The V gene is TRBV7-2, the J gene TRBJ2-1; D is ambiguous. The sequenced material came from memory CD8+ T cells from PBMCs. Subset meaning: CD45RO+ cells pooled with CCR7-negative TemRA cells. The clonotype was recovered from a man between 18 and 29 years old in good health. Some clones in this sample may be carry-over from other donors' samples. CDR3 in amino acids: CASSPYYNEQFF. CDR3 DNA: TGTGCCAGCAGTCCCTACTACAATGAGCAGTTCTTC.